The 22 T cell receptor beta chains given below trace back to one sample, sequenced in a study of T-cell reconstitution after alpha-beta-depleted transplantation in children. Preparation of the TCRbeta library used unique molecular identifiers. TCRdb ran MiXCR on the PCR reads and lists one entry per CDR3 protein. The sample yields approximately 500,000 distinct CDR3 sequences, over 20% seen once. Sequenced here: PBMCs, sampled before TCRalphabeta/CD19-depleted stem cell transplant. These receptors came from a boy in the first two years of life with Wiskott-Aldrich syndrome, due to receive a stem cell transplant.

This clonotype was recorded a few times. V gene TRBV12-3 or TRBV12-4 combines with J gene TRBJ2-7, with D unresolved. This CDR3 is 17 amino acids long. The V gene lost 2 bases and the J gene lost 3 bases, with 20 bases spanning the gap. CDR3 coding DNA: TGTGCCAGCAGTTTAAGGCCGGGTCAGATCCAAAACTACGAGCAGTACTTC. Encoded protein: CASSLRPGQIQNYEQYF.

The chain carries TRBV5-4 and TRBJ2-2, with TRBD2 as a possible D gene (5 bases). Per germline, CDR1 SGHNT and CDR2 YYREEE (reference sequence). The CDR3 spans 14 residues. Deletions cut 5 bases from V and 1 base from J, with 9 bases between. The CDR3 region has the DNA TGTGCCAGCAGTACTAGGAGGAACACCGGGGAGCTGTTTTTT. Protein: CASSTRRNTGELFF. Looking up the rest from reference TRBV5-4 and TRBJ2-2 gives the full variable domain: ETGVTQSPTHLIKTRGQQVTLRCSSQSGHNTVSWYQQALGQGPQFIFQYYREEENGRGNFPPRFSGLQFPNYSSELNVNALELDDSALYLCASSTRRNTGELFFGEGSRLTVL.

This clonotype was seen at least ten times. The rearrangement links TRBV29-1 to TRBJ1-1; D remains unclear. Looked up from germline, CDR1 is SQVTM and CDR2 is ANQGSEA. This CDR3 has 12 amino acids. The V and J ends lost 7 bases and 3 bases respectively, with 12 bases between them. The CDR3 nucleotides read TGCAGCGCCTTGGACGGAGACACTGAAGCTTTCTTT. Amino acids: CSALDGDTEAFF.

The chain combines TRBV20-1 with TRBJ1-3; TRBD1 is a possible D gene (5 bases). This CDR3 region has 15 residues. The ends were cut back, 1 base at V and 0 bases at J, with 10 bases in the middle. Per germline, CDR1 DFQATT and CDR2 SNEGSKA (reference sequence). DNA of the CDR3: TGCAGTGCTAGAGTGGGGGGGAGCTCTGGAAACACCATATATTTT. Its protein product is CSARVGGSSGNTIYF.

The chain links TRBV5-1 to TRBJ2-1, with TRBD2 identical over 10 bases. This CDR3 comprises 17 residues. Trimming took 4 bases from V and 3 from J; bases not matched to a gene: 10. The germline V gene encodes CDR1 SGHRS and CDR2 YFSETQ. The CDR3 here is CASSPILSGRNYNEQFF. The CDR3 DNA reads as TGCGCCAGCAGCCCGATTCTTAGCGGGAGGAACTACAATGAGCAGTTCTTC.

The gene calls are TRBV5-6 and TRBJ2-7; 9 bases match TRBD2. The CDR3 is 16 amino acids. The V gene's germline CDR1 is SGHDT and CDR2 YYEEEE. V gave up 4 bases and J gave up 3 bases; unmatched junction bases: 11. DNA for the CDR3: TGTGCCAGCAGCATTGGGCGGGAGGGGATCTTCTACGAGCAGTACTTC. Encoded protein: CASSIGREGIFYEQYF.

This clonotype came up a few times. The DNA for the CDR3 is TGTGCCAGCAGCACTAGCGGGAGAAGAATATTATACGAGCAGTACTTC. This codes for CASSTSGRRILYEQYF. The chain links TRBV7-2 to TRBJ2-7, with TRBD2 identical over 11 bases. The V gene's germline CDR1 is SGHTA and CDR2 FQGNSA. The CDR3 runs 16 residues. Germline trimming cut 5 bases from V and 4 bases from J; bases unmatched to any gene: 10.

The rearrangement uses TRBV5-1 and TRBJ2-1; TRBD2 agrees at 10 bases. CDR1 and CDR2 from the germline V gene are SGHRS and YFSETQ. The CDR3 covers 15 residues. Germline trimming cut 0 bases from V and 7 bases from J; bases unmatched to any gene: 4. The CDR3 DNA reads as TGCGCCAGCAGCTTGGCGGGACTAGCGAGTAATGAGCAGTTCTTC. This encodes CASSLAGLASNEQFF.

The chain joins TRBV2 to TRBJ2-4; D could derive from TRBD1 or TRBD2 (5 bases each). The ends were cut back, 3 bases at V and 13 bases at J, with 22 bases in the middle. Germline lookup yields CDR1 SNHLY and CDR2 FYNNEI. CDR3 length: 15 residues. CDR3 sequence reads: CASSDPGIAKNRQYF. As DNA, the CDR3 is TGTGCCAGCAGTGACCCCGGGATAGCCAAAAACAGGCAGTACTTC.

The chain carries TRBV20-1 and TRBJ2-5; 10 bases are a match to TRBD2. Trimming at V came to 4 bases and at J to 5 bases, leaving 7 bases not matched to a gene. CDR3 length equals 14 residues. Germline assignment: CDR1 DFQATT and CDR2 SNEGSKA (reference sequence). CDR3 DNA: TGCAGTGCTATCAAGCGGGAGGGCCGTGAGACCCAGTACTTC. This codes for CSAIKREGRETQYF.

For the CDR3, the DNA is TGTGCCTGGAGTCGACAGGTGCCGAATTCACCCCTCCACTTT. It translates to CAWSRQVPNSPLHF. The chain combines TRBV30 with TRBJ1-6; D might be TRBD1 (6 bases). V was pared by 2 bases and J by 7 bases, with 12 bases between. There are 14 residues in the CDR3. Per germline, CDR1 GTSNPN and CDR2 SVGIG (reference sequence).

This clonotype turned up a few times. The DNA of the CDR3 is TGCGCCAGCAGCTTGATAGGGGCCACTGAAGCTTTCTTT. It specifies CASSLIGATEAFF. The chain links TRBV5-1 to TRBJ1-1, with D perhaps matching TRBD1 (5 bases). The CDR3 loop spans 13 amino acids. Germline CDR1 is SGHRS and CDR2 is YFSETQ. V lost 1 base and J 4 bases, leaving 8 bases between the germline ends.

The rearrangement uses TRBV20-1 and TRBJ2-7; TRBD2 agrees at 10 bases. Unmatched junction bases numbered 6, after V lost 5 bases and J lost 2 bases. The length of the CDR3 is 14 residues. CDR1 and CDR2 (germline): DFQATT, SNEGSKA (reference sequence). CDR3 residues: CSAGAGGAPYEQYF. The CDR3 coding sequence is TGCAGTGCTGGAGCGGGAGGGGCCCCCTACGAGCAGTACTTC.

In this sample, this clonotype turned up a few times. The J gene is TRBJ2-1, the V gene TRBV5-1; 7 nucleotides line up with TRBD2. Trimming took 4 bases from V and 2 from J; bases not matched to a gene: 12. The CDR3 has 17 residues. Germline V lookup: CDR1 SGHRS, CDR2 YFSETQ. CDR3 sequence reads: CASSLGLGWLTYNEQFF. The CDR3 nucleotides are TGCGCCAGCAGCCTTGGACTAGGATGGTTAACCTACAATGAGCAGTTCTTC.

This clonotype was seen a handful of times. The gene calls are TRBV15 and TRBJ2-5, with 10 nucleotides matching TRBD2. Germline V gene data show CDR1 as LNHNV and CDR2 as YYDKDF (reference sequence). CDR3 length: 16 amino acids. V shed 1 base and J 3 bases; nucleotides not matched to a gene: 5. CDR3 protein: CATSRGLAGEEETQYF. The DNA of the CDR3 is TGTGCCACCAGCAGAGGTCTAGCGGGGGAGGAAGAGACCCAGTACTTC.

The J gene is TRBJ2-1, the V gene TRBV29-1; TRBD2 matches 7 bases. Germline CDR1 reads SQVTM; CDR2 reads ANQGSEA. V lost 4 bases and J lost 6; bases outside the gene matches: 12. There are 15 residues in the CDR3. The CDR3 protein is CSVVGSLAVINEQFF. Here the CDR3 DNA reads TGCAGCGTTGTGGGGAGCCTAGCGGTTATCAATGAGCAGTTCTTC.

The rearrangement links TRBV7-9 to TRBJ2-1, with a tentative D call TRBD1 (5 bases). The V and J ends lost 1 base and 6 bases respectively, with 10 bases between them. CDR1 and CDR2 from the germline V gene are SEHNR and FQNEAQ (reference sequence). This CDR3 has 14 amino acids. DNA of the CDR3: TGTGCCAGCAGCTTAGATCAGGGCGGCAATGAGCAGTTCTTC. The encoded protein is CASSLDQGGNEQFF.

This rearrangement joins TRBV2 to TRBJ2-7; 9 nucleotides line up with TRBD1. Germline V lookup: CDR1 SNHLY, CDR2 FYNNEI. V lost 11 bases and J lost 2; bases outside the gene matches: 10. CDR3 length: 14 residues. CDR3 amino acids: CAFRRRTGAYEQYF. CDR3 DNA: TGTGCCTTCCGGCGTCGGACAGGGGCCTACGAGCAGTACTTC. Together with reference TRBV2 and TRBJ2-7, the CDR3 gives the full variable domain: EPEVTQTPSHQVTQMGQEVILRCVPISNHLYFYWYRQILGQKVEFLVSFYNNEISEKSEIFDDQFSVERPDGSNFTLKIRSTKLEDSAMYFCAFRRRTGAYEQYFGPGTRLTVT.

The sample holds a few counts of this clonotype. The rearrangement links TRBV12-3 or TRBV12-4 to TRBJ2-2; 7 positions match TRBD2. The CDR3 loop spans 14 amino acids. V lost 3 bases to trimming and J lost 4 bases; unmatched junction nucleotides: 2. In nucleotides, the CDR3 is TGTGCCAGCAGTTTCCGGACTAGCACCGGGGAGCTGTTTTTT. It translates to CASSFRTSTGELFF.

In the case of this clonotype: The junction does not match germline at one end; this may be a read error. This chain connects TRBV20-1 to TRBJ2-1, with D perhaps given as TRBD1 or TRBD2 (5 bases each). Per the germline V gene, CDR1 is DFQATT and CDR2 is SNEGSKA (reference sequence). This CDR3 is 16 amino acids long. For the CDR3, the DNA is TGCTGTGCTAGAGGTTTCGGGGCGCCGGGAACGTATGAGCAGTTCTTC. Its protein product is CCARGFGAPGTYEQFF.

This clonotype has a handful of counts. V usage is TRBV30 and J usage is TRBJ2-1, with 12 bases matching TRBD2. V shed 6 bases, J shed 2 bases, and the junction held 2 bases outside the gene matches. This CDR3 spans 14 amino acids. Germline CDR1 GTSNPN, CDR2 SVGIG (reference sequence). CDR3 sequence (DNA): TGTGCCTGCCGACTAGCGGGGGCCTACAATGAGCAGTTCTTC. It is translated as CACRLAGAYNEQFF.

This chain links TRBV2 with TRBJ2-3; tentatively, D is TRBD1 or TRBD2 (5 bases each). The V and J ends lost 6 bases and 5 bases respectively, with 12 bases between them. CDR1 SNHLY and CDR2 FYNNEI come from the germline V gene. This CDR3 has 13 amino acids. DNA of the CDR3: TGTGCCAGCAGAGGGGACCGCCTAGATACGCAGTATTTT. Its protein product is CASRGDRLDTQYF.